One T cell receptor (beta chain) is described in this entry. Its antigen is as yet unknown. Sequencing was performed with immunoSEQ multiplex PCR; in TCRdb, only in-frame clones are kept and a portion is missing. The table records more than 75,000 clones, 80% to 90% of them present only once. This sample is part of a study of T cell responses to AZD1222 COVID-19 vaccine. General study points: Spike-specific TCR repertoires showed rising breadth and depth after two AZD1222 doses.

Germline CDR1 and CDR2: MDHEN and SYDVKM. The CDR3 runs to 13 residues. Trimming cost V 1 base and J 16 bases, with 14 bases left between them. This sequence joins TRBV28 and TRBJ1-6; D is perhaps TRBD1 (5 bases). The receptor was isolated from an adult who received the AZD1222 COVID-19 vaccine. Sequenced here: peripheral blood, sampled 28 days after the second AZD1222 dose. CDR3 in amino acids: CASSLSDNHRLHF. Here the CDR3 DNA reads TGTGCCAGCAGTTTATCAGACAACCACAGGCTCCACTTT.